Following are 15 T cell receptor beta chains from one sample sequenced in a study of blood T cell repertoires in COVID-19. The data were produced by immunoSEQ multiplex PCR, yet TCRdb's version contains in-frame clones alone and is incomplete. The data contain about 120,000 clones, around 91% of them singletons. The sample consisted of peripheral blood. Source of these receptors: an older woman with COVID-19, enrolled during active disease.

This clone turned up a few times. The chain has TRBV19 and TRBJ1-5, with 7 positions matching TRBD1. V was pared by 5 bases and J by 2 bases, with 9 bases of the junction left unmatched. The CDR3 has 16 amino acids. Germline CDR1 is LNHDA and CDR2 is SQIVND (reference sequence). CDR3: CASSGGGLGGNQPQHF. In DNA form, the CDR3 reads TGTGCCAGTAGTGGAGGGGGCTTAGGGGGCAATCAGCCCCAGCATTTT.

This chain joins TRBV5-4 and TRBJ2-7; D unclear. The germline V and J ends were trimmed by 4 bases and 2 bases, with 10 bases remaining between them. Germline lookup yields CDR1 SGHNT and CDR2 YYREEE (reference sequence). The CDR3 extends over 13 amino acids. The CDR3, as DNA: TGTGCCAGCAGCGATGCGAGAGCCTACGAGCAGTACTTC. Translation: CASSDARAYEQYF.

This chain joins TRBV5-1 and TRBJ1-2; 8 bases are a match to TRBD1. The V gene end was trimmed by 7 bases and the J gene end by 3 bases; junction bases not matched to a gene: 11. In germline, CDR1 is SGHRS, CDR2 YFSETQ. The CDR3 has 15 amino acids. CDR3 sequence reads: CASGQGPQPDYGYTF. DNA of the CDR3: TGCGCCAGCGGACAGGGTCCCCAACCCGACTATGGCTACACCTTC.

This clone appeared a few times. The chain employs TRBV6-5 and TRBJ2-2, with D possibly TRBD2 on 6 matching bases. The CDR3 has 14 residues. V lost 6 bases, J lost 3 bases, and 11 bases lay in between. CDR1 is MNHEY, CDR2 SVGAGI, per germline. For the CDR3, the DNA is TGTGCCAGCAGCCGCCCGGGGGACACCGGGGAGCTGTTTTTT. Protein product: CASSRPGDTGELFF.

This chain joins TRBV5-5 and TRBJ1-2; TRBD1 agrees at 10 bases. Germline V gives CDR1 SGHKS, CDR2 YYEKEE (reference sequence). Germline trimming cut 4 bases from V and 4 bases from J; bases unmatched to any gene: 7. This CDR3 has 15 amino acids. The CDR3, as DNA: TGTGCCAGCAGCCTCCCGGGGACAGGGGTCTATGGCTACACCTTC. Translated, it gives CASSLPGTGVYGYTF. The complete variable domain, with remaining parts taken from reference TRBV5-5 and TRBJ1-2, reads DAGVTQSPTHLIKTRGQQVTLRCSPISGHKSVSWYQQVLGQGPQFIFQYYEKEERGRGNFPDRFSARQFPNYSSELNVNALLLGDSALYLCASSLPGTGVYGYTFGSGTRLTVV.

The chain links TRBV30 to TRBJ1-1, with D unresolved. Germline values: CDR1 GTSNPN, CDR2 SVGIG (reference sequence). Trimming took off 2 bases at V and 8 bases at J, with 9 bases between the two ends. The CDR3 totals 11 residues. CDR3 protein: CAWSPSVEAFF. DNA of the CDR3: TGTGCCTGGAGTCCCTCGGTCGAAGCTTTCTTT.

The chain is built from TRBV19 and TRBJ1-1; possibly TRBD1 for D (6 bases). V was cut by 3 bases and J by 6 bases, with 14 bases left in between. The CDR3 has 14 amino acids. Germline CDR1 is LNHDA and CDR2 is SQIVND (reference sequence). The CDR3 DNA reads TGTGCCAGTAGTATTGGGGGCTCATACGCTGAAGCTTTCTTT. Translation gives CASSIGGSYAEAFF. Based on the CDR3 plus reference TRBV19 and TRBJ1-1, the full variable domain is DGGITQSPKYLFRKEGQNVTLSCEQNLNHDAMYWYRQDPGQGLRLIYYSQIVNDFQKGDIAEGYSVSREKKESFPLTVTSAQKNPTAFYLCASSIGGSYAEAFFGQGTRLTVV.

V is TRBV19 and J is TRBJ1-1; 9 bases line up with TRBD1. Germline V gene data show CDR1 as LNHDA and CDR2 as SQIVND (reference sequence). J was trimmed by 6 bases and V by 6 bases; bases with no gene match: 11. The CDR3 extends over 15 amino acids. The CDR3 DNA sequence: TGTGCCAGTAGCAGGGACAGGGAGGGGAGCGCTGAAGCTTTCTTT. Translating it yields CASSRDREGSAEAFF.

V and J are TRBV27 and TRBJ1-2, with D maybe TRBD1 (5 bases). Looked up from germline, CDR1 is MNHEY and CDR2 is SMNVEV (reference sequence). This CDR3 spans 13 amino acids. Trimming took off 3 bases at V and 2 bases at J, with 7 bases between the two ends. The DNA for the CDR3 is TGTGCCAGCAGTTTTAAGGGGAACTATGGCTACACCTTC. Protein sequence: CASSFKGNYGYTF.

This rearrangement joins TRBV6-2 or TRBV6-3 to TRBJ1-1; D ambiguous. V lost 5 bases and J 0 bases, leaving 13 bases between the germline ends. Germline CDR1 is MNHEY and CDR2 is SVGEGT. This CDR3 contains 15 residues. The CDR3 nucleotides read TGTGCCAGCAGTCCACTGGGCATAATGAACACTGAAGCTTTCTTT. Its translation: CASSPLGIMNTEAFF.

This clone was observed a handful of times. The V call is TRBV24-1, the J call TRBJ2-1, with D perhaps matching TRBD1 (5 bases). Trimming shortened V by 3 bases and J by 9 bases, and 11 bases separated the two germline ends. The CDR3 is made up of 13 amino acids. Germline V lookup: CDR1 KGHDR, CDR2 SFDVKD. DNA of the CDR3: TGTGCCACCAGTGATCCCAGGGATCCTGAGCAGTTCTTC. Protein product: CATSDPRDPEQFF.

The rearrangement uses TRBV7-9 and TRBJ2-1, with TRBD1 as a possible D gene (7 bases). Germline values: CDR1 SEHNR, CDR2 FQNEAQ (reference sequence). Trimming cost V 8 bases and J 9 bases, with 17 bases left between them. The CDR3 has 13 amino acids. CDR3 region: CASAEGGGSEQFF. The CDR3 nucleotides are TGTGCCAGCGCGGAAGGAGGGGGCTCTGAGCAGTTCTTC.

This chain connects TRBV28 to TRBJ1-2; D call uncertain. The CDR3 spans 14 residues. The germline V and J ends were trimmed by 3 bases and 1 base, with 9 bases remaining between them. CDR1 and CDR2 from the germline V gene are MDHEN and SYDVKM. The CDR3 region is CASSLRTYNYGYTF. As DNA, the CDR3 is TGTGCCAGCAGTTTGCGGACTTATAACTATGGCTACACCTTC.

The V gene is TRBV14, the J gene TRBJ1-1, with 8 bases matching TRBD1. Unmatched junction bases numbered 11, after V lost 4 bases and J lost 4 bases. The CDR3 loop spans 16 amino acids. Germline CDR1 and CDR2: SGHDN and FVKESK. The CDR3 DNA sequence: TGTGCCAGCAGCCTAAACAGGGGGGCACGAGGCACTGAAGCTTTCTTT. It encodes CASSLNRGARGTEAFF. Together with reference TRBV14 and TRBJ1-1, the CDR3 gives the full variable domain: EAGVTQFPSHSVIEKGQTVTLRCDPISGHDNLYWYRRVMGKEIKFLLHFVKESKQDESGMPNNRFLAERTGGTYSTLKVQPAELEDSGVYFCASSLNRGARGTEAFFGQGTRLTVV.

This clone came up once. The J gene is TRBJ2-7, the V gene TRBV6-4; D is unclear. V lost 8 bases to trimming and J lost 2 bases, with 16 bases between them. CDR3 size: 14 residues. Per the germline V gene, CDR1 is MRHNA and CDR2 is SNTAGT. This CDR3 is CASQFTDRAYEQYF. The DNA of the CDR3 is TGTGCCAGCCAATTCACTGATCGGGCCTACGAGCAGTACTTC.